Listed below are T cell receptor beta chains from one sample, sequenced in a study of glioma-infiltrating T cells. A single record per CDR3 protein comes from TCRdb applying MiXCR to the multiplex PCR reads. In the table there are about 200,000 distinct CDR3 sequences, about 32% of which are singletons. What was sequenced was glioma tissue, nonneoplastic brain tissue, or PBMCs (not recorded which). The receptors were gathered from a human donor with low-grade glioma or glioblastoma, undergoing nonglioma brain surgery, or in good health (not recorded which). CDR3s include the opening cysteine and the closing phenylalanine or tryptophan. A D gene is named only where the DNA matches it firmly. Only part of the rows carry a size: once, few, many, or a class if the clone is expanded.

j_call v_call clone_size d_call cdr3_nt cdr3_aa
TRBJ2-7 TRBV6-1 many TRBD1 TGTGCCAGCAGTTCAAGGACAGGGGGCAAGATTTACGAGCAGTACTTC CASSSRTGGKIYEQYF
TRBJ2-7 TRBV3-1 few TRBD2 TGTGCCAGCAGCCATTGGGCGCGTAGCGGGGGAACCTACGAGCAGTACTTC CASSHWARSGGTYEQYF
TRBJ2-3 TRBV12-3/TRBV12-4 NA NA TGTGCCAGCAGTTTAGGAATAGGCCAAAGCACAGATACGCAGTATTTT CASSLGIGQSTDTQYF
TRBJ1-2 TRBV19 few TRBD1 TGTGCCAGTACCATAGGGGACAGGGGCAGCGATGGCTACACCTTC CASTIGDRGSDGYTF
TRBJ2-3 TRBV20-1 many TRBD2 TGCAGTGCACCTCTAGCGGGAGGGCCCGCAGATACGCAGTATTTT CSAPLAGGPADTQYF
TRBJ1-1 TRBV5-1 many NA TGCGCCAGCAGCCCCATCAACCAGGGTGGAAATACTGAAGCTTTCTTT CASSPINQGGNTEAFF
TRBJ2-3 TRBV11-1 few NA TGTGCCAGCAGCTCGGGACTTACTAGCACAGATACGCAGTATTTT CASSSGLTSTDTQYF
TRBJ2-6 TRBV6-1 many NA TGTGCCAGCAGTCTCCCTATACCTGGGGCCAACGTCCTGACTTTC CASSLPIPGANVLTF
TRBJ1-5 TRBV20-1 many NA TGCAGTGCTAGAGATGACCGGGGGTATAATCAGCCCCAGCATTTT CSARDDRGYNQPQHF
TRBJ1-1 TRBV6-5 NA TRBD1 TGTGCCAGCAGTAAACCTCCGGTGACAGGGATGAACACTGAAGCTTTCTTT CASSKPPVTGMNTEAFF
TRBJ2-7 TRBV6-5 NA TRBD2 TGCGCCAGCAGCCCCGGGACTAACGGGAGGCTCTTGCACGAGCAGTACTTC CASSPGTNGRLLHEQYF
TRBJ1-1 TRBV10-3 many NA TGTGCCATCAGTCAGAACACTGAAGCTTTCTTT CAISQNTEAFF
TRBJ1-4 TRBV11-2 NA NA TGTGCCAGCAGCTTAGGTTTGAGGGAAAAACTGCTTTTT CASSLGLREKLLF
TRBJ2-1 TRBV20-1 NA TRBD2 TGCAGTGCCTCCGGGACTAGCGGGATCAATGAGAAGTTCTTC CSASGTSGINEKFF
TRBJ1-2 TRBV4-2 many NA TGTGCCAGCAGATTCGACACAAACTATGGCTACACCTTC CASRFDTNYGYTF
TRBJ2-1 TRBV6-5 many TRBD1 TGTGCCAGCAGTTACTTAGCCGGGACAGGGACTTCGACGCAGTTCTTC CASSYLAGTGTSTQFF
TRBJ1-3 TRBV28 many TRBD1 TGTGCCAGCAGTTCCGGGACAGTTTCTGGAAACACCATATATTTT CASSSGTVSGNTIYF
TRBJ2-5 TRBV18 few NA TGTGCCAGCTCACCGGCGCCGCGGCGTGAGACCCAGTACTTC CASSPAPRRETQYF
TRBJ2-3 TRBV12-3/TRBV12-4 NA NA TGTGCCAGCATAGGTTACACATATACGCAGTATTTT CASIGYTYTQYF
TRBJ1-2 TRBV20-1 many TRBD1 TGCAGTGCTAGAGAAGGGACAGACCTGGTCGGCTACACCTTC CSAREGTDLVGYTF
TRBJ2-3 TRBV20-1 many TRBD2 TGCAGTGTCCTAGCGGGGAGGGGCACAGATACGCAGTATTTT CSVLAGRGTDTQYF
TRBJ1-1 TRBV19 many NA TGTGCCAGCGACAAAGGGGGCACTGAAGCTTTCTTT CASDKGGTEAFF
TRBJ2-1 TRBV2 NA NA TGTGCCAGCAGTGAAGTTTCCGGGGCCACTGAGCAGTTCTTC CASSEVSGATEQFF